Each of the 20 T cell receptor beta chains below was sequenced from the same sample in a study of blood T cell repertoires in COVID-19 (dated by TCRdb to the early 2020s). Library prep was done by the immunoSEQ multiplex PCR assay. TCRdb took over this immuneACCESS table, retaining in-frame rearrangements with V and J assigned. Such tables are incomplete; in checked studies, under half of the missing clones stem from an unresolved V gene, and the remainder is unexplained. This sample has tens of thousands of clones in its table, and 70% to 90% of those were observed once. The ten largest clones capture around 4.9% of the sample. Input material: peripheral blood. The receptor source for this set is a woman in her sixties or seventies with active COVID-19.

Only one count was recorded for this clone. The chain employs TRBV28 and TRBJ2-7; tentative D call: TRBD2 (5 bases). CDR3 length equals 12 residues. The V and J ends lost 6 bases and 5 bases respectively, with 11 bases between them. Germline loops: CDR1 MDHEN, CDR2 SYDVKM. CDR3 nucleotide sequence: TGTGCCAGCAGCTCTCGGAGGAACGAGCAGTACTTC. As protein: CASSSRRNEQYF.

Here the CDR3 DNA reads TGCGCCAGCAGCTTGGGAGGGAATACTAATGAAAAACTGTTTTTT. It specifies CASSLGGNTNEKLFF. V and J are TRBV5-1 and TRBJ1-4; no reliable D call. Germline CDR1 reads SGHRS; CDR2 reads YFSETQ. The CDR3 is 15 residues long. Trimming left V 0 bases short and J 2 bases short, with 8 bases between.

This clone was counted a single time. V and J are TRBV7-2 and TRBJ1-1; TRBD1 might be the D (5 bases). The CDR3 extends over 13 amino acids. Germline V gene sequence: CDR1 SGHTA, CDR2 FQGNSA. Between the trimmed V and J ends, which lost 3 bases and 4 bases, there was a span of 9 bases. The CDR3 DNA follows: TGTGCCAGCAGCTTCATCGGGGGCACTGAAGCTTTCTTT. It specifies CASSFIGGTEAFF.

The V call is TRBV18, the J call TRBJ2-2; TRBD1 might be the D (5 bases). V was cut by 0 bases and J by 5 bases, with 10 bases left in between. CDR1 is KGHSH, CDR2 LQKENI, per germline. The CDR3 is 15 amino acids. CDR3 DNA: TGTGCCAGCTCACCACCGTCAGGGTGGACCGGGGAGCTGTTTTTT. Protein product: CASSPPSGWTGELFF.

CDR3 protein: CASSYRGRSLGYGYTF. In nucleotides, the CDR3 is TGTGCCAGCAGTTACAGAGGCCGGAGTTTAGGCTATGGCTACACCTTC. V gene TRBV6-5 combines with J gene TRBJ1-2, with unresolved D. The CDR3 loop spans 16 amino acids. Trimming took 2 bases from V and 4 from J, leaving 17 bases between them. CDR1 MNHEY and CDR2 SVGAGI come from the germline V gene.

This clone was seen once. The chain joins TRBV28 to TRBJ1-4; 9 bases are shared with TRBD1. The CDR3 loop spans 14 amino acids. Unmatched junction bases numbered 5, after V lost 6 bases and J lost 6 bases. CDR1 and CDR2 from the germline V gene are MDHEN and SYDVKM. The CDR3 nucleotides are TGTGCCAGCAGAACCGGGACAGGGTATGAAAAACTGTTTTTT. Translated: CASRTGTGYEKLFF.

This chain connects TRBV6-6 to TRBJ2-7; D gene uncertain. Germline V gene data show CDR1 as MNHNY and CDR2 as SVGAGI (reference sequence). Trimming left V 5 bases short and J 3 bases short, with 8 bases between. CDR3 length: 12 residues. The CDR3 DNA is TGTGCCAGCAGTCCCGGCGGCTACGAGCAGTACTTC. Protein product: CASSPGGYEQYF.

DNA of the CDR3: TGTGCCAGCTCACCAGTCGCAGGCAAGAACACTGAAGCTTTCTTT. Residues: CASSPVAGKNTEAFF. The V call is TRBV18, the J call TRBJ1-1; no firm D call. Trimming shortened V by 2 bases and J by 1 base, and 11 bases separated the two germline ends. The CDR3 loop spans 15 amino acids. Germline V gene sequence: CDR1 KGHSH, CDR2 LQKENI.

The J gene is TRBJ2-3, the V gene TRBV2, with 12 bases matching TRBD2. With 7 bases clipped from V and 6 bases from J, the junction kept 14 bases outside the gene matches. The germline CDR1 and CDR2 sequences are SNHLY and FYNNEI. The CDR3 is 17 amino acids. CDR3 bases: TGTGCCAGCACCCATTTTAGGACTAGCGGGGACGCGGATACGCAGTATTTT. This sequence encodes CASTHFRTSGDADTQYF.

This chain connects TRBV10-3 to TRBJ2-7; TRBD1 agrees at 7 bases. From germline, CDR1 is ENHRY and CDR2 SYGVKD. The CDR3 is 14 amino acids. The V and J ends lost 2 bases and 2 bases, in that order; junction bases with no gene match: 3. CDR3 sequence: CAISERQGAYEQYF. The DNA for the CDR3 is TGTGCCATCAGTGAGCGGCAGGGGGCCTACGAGCAGTACTTC.

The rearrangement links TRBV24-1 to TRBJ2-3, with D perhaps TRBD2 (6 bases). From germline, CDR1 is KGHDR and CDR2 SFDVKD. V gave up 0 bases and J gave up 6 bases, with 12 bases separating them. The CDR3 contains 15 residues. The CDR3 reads CATSDLQAGGDTQYF. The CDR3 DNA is TGTGCCACCAGTGATTTGCAGGCAGGAGGGGATACGCAGTATTTT.

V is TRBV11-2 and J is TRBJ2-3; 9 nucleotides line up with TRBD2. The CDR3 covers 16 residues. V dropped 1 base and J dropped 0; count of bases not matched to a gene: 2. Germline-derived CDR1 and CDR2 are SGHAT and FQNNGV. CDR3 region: CASSLGLAASTDTQYF. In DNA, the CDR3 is TGTGCCAGCAGCTTAGGACTAGCGGCTAGCACAGATACGCAGTATTTT.

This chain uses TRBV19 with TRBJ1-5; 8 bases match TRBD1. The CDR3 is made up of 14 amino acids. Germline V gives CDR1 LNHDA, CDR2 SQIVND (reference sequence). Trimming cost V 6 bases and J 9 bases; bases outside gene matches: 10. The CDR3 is CASRTGQGSGPQHF. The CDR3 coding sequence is TGTGCCAGTAGGACTGGACAGGGTAGCGGGCCCCAGCATTTT. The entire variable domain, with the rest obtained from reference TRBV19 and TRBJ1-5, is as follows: DGGITQSPKYLFRKEGQNVTLSCEQNLNHDAMYWYRQDPGQGLRLIYYSQIVNDFQKGDIAEGYSVSREKKESFPLTVTSAQKNPTAFYLCASRTGQGSGPQHFGDGTRLSIL.

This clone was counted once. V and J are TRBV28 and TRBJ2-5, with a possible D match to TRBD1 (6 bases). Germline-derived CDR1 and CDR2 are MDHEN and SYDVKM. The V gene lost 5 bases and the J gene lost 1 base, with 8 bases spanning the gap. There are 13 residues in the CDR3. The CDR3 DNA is TGTGCCAGCAGTCGGGACACCCAAGAGACCCAGTACTTC. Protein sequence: CASSRDTQETQYF.

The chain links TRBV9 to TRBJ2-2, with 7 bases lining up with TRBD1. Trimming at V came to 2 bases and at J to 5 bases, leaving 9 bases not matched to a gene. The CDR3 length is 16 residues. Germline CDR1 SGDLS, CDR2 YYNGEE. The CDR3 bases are TGTGCCAGCAGCGTTGCCGGGACAGCGATTACCGGGGAGCTGTTTTTT. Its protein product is CASSVAGTAITGELFF.

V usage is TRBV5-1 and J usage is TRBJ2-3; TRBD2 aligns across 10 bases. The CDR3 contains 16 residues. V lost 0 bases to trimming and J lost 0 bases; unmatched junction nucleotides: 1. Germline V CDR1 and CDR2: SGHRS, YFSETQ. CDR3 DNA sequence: TGCGCCAGCAGCTTGGTACTAGCGGGGAGCACAGATACGCAGTATTTT. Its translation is CASSLVLAGSTDTQYF.

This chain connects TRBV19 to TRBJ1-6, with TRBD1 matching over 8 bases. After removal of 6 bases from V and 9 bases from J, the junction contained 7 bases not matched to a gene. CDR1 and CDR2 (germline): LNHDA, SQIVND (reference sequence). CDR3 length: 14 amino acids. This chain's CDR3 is CASSSTGGGSPLHF. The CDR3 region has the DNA TGTGCCAGTAGCAGCACAGGGGGTGGTTCACCCCTCCACTTT. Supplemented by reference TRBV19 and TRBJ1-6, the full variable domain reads DGGITQSPKYLFRKEGQNVTLSCEQNLNHDAMYWYRQDPGQGLRLIYYSQIVNDFQKGDIAEGYSVSREKKESFPLTVTSAQKNPTAFYLCASSSTGGGSPLHFGNGTRLTVT.

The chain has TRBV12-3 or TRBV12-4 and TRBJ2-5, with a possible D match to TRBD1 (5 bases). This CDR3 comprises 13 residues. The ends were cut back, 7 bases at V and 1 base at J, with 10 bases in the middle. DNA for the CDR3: TGTGCCAGCACGACAGCTTCCCAAGAGACCCAGTACTTC. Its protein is CASTTASQETQYF.

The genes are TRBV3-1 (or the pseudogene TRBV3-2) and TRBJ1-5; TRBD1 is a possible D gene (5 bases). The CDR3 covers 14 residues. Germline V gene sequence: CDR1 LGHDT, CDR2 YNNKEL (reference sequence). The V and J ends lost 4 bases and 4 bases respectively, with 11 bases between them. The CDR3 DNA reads TGTGCCAGCAGCCTGGGCCGACAGAATCAGCCCCAGCATTTT. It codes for CASSLGRQNQPQHF.

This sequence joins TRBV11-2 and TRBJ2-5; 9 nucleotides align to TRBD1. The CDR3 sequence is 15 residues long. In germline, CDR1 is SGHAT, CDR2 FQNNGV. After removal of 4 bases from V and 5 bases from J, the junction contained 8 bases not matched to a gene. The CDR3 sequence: CASSSLGQGAETQYF. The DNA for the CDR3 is TGTGCCAGCAGCTCTCTGGGACAGGGAGCGGAGACCCAGTACTTC.